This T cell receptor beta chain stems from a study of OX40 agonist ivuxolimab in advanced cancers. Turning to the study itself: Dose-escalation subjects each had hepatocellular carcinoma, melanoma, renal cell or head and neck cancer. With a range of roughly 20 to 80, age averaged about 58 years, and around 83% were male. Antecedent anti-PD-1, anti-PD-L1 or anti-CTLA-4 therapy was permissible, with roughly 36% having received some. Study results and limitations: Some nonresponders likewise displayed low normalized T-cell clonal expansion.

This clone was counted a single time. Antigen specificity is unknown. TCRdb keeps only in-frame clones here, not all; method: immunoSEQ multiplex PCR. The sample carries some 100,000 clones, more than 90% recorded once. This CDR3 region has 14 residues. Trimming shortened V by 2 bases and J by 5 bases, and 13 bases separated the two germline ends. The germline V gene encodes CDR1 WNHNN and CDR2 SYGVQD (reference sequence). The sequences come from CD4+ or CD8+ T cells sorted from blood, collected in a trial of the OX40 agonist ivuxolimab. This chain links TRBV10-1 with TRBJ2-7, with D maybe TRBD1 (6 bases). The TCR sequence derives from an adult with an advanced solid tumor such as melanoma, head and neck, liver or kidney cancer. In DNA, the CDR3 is TGCGCCAGCAGTGAGACGGCAGGGGTTAACGAGCAGTACTTC. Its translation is CASSETAGVNEQYF.